This TCR beta chain was recorded in a study of shared clonotypes between healthy human individuals. To note about this clone: Its antigen is unidentified.

Notes on the study in general: Despite large depth, sorted-subset datasets appeared incompletely sequenced. Estimated clonotype richness was generally higher in naive than memory subsets. The four-donor shared clonotypes exceeded non-shared clonotypes in generation probability, with non-shared ones scoring lower.

Trimming cost V 6 bases and J 1 base, with 12 bases left between them. This CDR3 is 14 amino acids long. The V gene's germline CDR1 is LGHNT and CDR2 FRNRAP. The data were produced by immunoSEQ multiplex PCR, yet TCRdb's version contains in-frame clones alone and is incomplete. The table has about 2.3 million clones, over 85% seen once. The sequenced material came from naive CD4+ T cells from PBMCs. The subset: CD45RA+ positively selected. The V gene is TRBV12-5, the J gene TRBJ1-1; D not certain. The TCR was taken from a man aged 18 to 30 in good health. Some clones in this sample may be carry-over from other donors' samples. In nucleotides, the CDR3 is TGTGCTAGTGGGGCCGGAGTAGCGAACACTGAAGCTTTCTTT. It translates to CASGAGVANTEAFF.